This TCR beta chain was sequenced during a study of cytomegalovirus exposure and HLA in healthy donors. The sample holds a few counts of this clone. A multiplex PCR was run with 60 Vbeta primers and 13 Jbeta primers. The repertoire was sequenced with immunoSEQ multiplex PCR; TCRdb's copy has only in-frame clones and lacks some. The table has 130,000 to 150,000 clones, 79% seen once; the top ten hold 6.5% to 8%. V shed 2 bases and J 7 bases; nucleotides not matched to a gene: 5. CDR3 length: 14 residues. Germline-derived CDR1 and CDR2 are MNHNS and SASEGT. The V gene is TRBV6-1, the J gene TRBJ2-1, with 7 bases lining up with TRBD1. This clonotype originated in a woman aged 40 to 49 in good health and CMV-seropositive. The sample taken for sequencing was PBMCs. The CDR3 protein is CASSETAGGNEQFF. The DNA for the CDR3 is TGTGCCAGCAGTGAAACGGCAGGGGGTAATGAGCAGTTCTTC.